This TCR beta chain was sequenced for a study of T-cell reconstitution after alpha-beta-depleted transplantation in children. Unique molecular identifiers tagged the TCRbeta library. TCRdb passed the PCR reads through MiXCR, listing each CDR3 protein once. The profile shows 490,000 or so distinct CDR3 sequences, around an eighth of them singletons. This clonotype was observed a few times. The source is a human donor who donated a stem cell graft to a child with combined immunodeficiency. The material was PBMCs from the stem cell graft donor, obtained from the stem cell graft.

CDR3 in amino acids: CAWSAGTGRQPQHF. The CDR3 DNA reads as TGTGCCTGGAGCGCCGGGACAGGGCGACAGCCCCAGCATTTT. J is TRBJ1-5 and V is TRBV30, with 9 positions matching TRBD1. J lost 7 bases, V lost 3 bases, and 7 bases had no gene match. Germline V gene lookup returns CDR1 GTSNPN and CDR2 SVGIG (reference sequence). This CDR3 spans 14 amino acids.